This TCR beta chain was documented in a study of cytomegalovirus exposure and HLA in healthy donors. This clone was picked up one time. The antigen remains unidentified. General study results and limits: Later analysis placed DRB1 highest and HLA-C lowest in TCR association rates, which differed by HLA locus. Indistinguishability led to the exclusion of some V segments, TRBV6-2 and TRBV6-3 included. Most TCR sequences showed up rarely, but some public TCRs showed up in many donors.

Germline loops: CDR1 MNHEY, CDR2 SVGAGI. This CDR3 contains 15 residues. J was trimmed by 4 bases and V by 5 bases; bases with no gene match: 10. Use of 60 Vbeta and 13 Jbeta primers characterized the PCR. TCRdb keeps only in-frame clones here, not all; method: immunoSEQ multiplex PCR. The sample holds 150,000 to 200,000 clones, 75% seen once. Material for sequencing was PBMCs. The sequence was obtained from a woman between 35 and 50 years old in good health and CMV-seropositive. The rearrangement joins TRBV6-5 to TRBJ2-7; 8 bases line up with TRBD2. CDR3 loop: CASSHPAGDSYEQYF. Here the CDR3 DNA reads TGTGCCAGCAGTCATCCAGCGGGAGATTCTTACGAGCAGTACTTC.